The 14 T cell receptor beta chains presented below share a single source sample, sequenced in a study of cytomegalovirus exposure and HLA in healthy donors. With 60 Vbeta and 13 Jbeta primers, the PCR was carried out. Profiled with immunoSEQ multiplex PCR; TCRdb holds only in-frame clones, not every one. Counted here are some 140,000 clones, around 79% occurring once; the ten biggest clones make up around 3.1%. The specimen was PBMCs. The receptor source for this set is a female donor in good health and CMV-seronegative.

V usage is TRBV2 and J usage is TRBJ1-6, with D perhaps TRBD1 (5 bases). This CDR3 comprises 18 residues. Between the trimmed V and J ends, which lost 4 bases and 3 bases, there was a span of 19 bases. The V gene's germline CDR1 is SNHLY and CDR2 FYNNEI. The CDR3 sequence: CASSVLYPRGGYNSPLHF. In DNA, the CDR3 is TGTGCCAGCAGTGTCTTGTACCCGAGGGGAGGCTATAATTCACCCCTCCACTTT.

This chain uses TRBV7-9 with TRBJ2-7, with D perhaps TRBD2 (5 bases). The CDR3 is 13 amino acids. Germline V lookup: CDR1 SEHNR, CDR2 FQNEAQ (reference sequence). V gave up 3 bases and J gave up 5 bases, with 11 bases separating them. The chain's CDR3 is CASSFEGIHEQYF. The CDR3 DNA reads TGTGCCAGCAGCTTTGAGGGAATCCACGAGCAGTACTTC. Looking up the rest from reference TRBV7-9 and TRBJ2-7 gives the full variable domain: DTGVSQNPRHKITKRGQNVTFRCDPISEHNRLYWYRQTLGQGPEFLTYFQNEAQLEKSRLLSDRFSAERPKGSFSTLEIQRTEQGDSAMYLCASSFEGIHEQYFGPGTRLTVT.

The chain uses TRBV12-5 and TRBJ2-3, with 9 bases aligning to TRBD1. Trimming removed 5 bases from V and 3 bases from J; junction bases left unmatched: 6. The V gene's germline CDR1 is LGHNT and CDR2 FRNRAP. The CDR3 is 15 residues long. CDR3 DNA: TGTGCTAGTGGTGCGGGACAGGGAGGTACAGATACGCAGTATTTT. Its protein product is CASGAGQGGTDTQYF.

This rearrangement joins TRBV7-8 to TRBJ2-5; 9 bases line up with TRBD2. Germline V gives CDR1 SGHVS, CDR2 FQNEAQ. The V segment lost 1 base and the J segment 3 bases; nucleotides outside the gene matches: 3. This CDR3 spans 15 amino acids. Here the CDR3 DNA reads TGTGCCAGCAGCTTAGTGTCTAGCGGGGAAGAGACCCAGTACTTC. It translates to CASSLVSSGEETQYF.

This clone was seen a handful of times. This chain connects TRBV6-6 to TRBJ1-1, with TRBD1 identical over 8 bases. Trimming at V came to 2 bases and at J to 11 bases, leaving 4 bases not matched to a gene. Germline assignment: CDR1 MNHNY and CDR2 SVGAGI (reference sequence). This CDR3 spans 12 amino acids. For the CDR3, the DNA is TGTGCCAGCAGTTACGGTCAGGGGGCGGCTTTCTTT. Protein sequence: CASSYGQGAAFF.

This clone has only a few counts. The chain links TRBV5-1 to TRBJ1-5; D gene ambiguous. Per germline, CDR1 SGHRS and CDR2 YFSETQ. The CDR3 is made up of 13 amino acids. Deletions cut 0 bases from V and 7 bases from J, with 8 bases between. Here the CDR3 DNA reads TGCGCCAGCAGCTTGGAAGGAGGGCAGCCCCAGCATTTT. Translated: CASSLEGGQPQHF.

This clone appeared a few times. The chain is built from TRBV5-1 and TRBJ2-2; TRBD2 aligns across 8 bases. The V and J ends lost 0 bases and 4 bases, in that order; junction bases with no gene match: 2. The CDR3 length is 15 residues. Germline V gives CDR1 SGHRS, CDR2 YFSETQ. The CDR3 here is CASSLAGGGTGELFF. In DNA, the CDR3 is TGCGCCAGCAGCTTGGCCGGGGGGGGCACCGGGGAGCTGTTTTTT.

The rearrangement uses TRBV28 and TRBJ1-5, with D perhaps matching TRBD1 (6 bases). V shed 5 bases and J shed 3 bases, with 11 bases lying between them. The CDR3 has 14 residues. The V gene's germline CDR1 is MDHEN and CDR2 SYDVKM. The CDR3 here is CASSPRGNNQPQHF. CDR3 DNA: TGTGCCAGCAGTCCCAGGGGAAACAATCAGCCCCAGCATTTT.

The chain joins TRBV6-1 to TRBJ1-1, with 7 nucleotides matching TRBD1. V was clipped by 4 bases and J by 4 bases; unmatched bases: 6. Germline CDR1 MNHNS, CDR2 SASEGT. CDR3 length: 14 amino acids. CDR3 in DNA: TGTGCCAGCAGTGGATCGACAGGGTTCACTGAAGCTTTCTTT. The encoded protein is CASSGSTGFTEAFF.

This clone was seen more than once but under ten times. The J gene is TRBJ1-6, the V gene TRBV7-9; the D is unclear. Between the trimmed V and J ends, which lost 5 bases and 7 bases, there was a span of 3 bases. Looked up from germline, CDR1 is SEHNR and CDR2 is FQNEAQ (reference sequence). This CDR3 region has 11 residues. DNA for the CDR3: TGTGCCAGCAGCACAAATTCACCCCTCCACTTT. Translated: CASSTNSPLHF. Filled out from reference TRBV7-9 and TRBJ1-6, the complete variable domain reads DTGVSQNPRHKITKRGQNVTFRCDPISEHNRLYWYRQTLGQGPEFLTYFQNEAQLEKSRLLSDRFSAERPKGSFSTLEIQRTEQGDSAMYLCASSTNSPLHFGNGTRLTVT.

This chain joins TRBV6-1 and TRBJ2-5; D remains ambiguous. The CDR3 is 11 amino acids. Germline lookup yields CDR1 MNHNS and CDR2 SASEGT. Trimming cost V 5 bases and J 7 bases, with 8 bases left between them. CDR3 nucleotides: TGTGCCAGCAGTAACCCAGTGACCCAGTACTTC. Translation: CASSNPVTQYF.

This chain joins TRBV29-1 and TRBJ2-1, with TRBD2 as a possible D gene (6 bases). Trimming removed 3 bases at V and 9 bases at J, with 9 bases between. Germline CDR1 reads SQVTM; CDR2 reads ANQGSEA. The CDR3 has 11 residues. The CDR3 loop is CSVDGEAEQFF. For the CDR3, the DNA is TGCAGCGTTGACGGGGAGGCTGAGCAGTTCTTC.

This chain joins TRBV19 and TRBJ2-7; unclear D gene. This CDR3 is 13 amino acids long. V lost 5 bases to trimming and J lost 7 bases, with 15 bases between them. CDR1 is LNHDA, CDR2 SQIVND, per germline (reference sequence). The CDR3 DNA is TGTGCCAGTAGTGGTCCGGGTCATTTGGAGCAGTACTTC. This encodes CASSGPGHLEQYF.

V usage is TRBV14 and J usage is TRBJ2-5, with D tentatively TRBD2 (5 bases). This CDR3 has 15 amino acids. CDR1 and CDR2 from the germline V gene are SGHDN and FVKESK. Between the trimmed V and J ends, which lost 1 base and 5 bases, there was a span of 14 bases. The CDR3 sequence: CASSQGQRFFETQYF. The CDR3 DNA reads TGTGCCAGCAGCCAAGGCCAGCGGTTTTTTGAGACCCAGTACTTC.